This T cell receptor beta chain was captured by sequencing in a study of blood T cell repertoires in COVID-19. Study-level information: The origin of the acute and convalescent COVID-19 samples was the United States, Italy and Spain. PBMCs, B-cell-depleted T cells, or T cells provided the cDNA or gDNA that made up the material.

As originally analysed: From reference gene primer amplification, estimates of nucleated cell counts were derived. Produced via immunoSEQ multiplex PCR; TCRdb's table is partial and in-frame only. V, J and clone size reflect that table, while D and trimming were determined from the DNA. The sample records about 100,000 clones, about 90% being singletons. V was shortened by 3 bases and J by 4 bases, with 9 bases between the two germline ends. Germline values: CDR1 SNHLY, CDR2 FYNNEI. CDR3 length equals 13 residues. The clonotype comes from a man younger than 45 in a cohort sampled during active COVID-19. The specimen sequenced was peripheral blood. This sequence joins TRBV2 and TRBJ2-5; a weak D match, TRBD2 (6 bases). The CDR3 region has the DNA TGTGCCAGCAGTGACGGGGGAGGAGAGACCCAGTACTTC. Protein product: CASSDGGGETQYF.